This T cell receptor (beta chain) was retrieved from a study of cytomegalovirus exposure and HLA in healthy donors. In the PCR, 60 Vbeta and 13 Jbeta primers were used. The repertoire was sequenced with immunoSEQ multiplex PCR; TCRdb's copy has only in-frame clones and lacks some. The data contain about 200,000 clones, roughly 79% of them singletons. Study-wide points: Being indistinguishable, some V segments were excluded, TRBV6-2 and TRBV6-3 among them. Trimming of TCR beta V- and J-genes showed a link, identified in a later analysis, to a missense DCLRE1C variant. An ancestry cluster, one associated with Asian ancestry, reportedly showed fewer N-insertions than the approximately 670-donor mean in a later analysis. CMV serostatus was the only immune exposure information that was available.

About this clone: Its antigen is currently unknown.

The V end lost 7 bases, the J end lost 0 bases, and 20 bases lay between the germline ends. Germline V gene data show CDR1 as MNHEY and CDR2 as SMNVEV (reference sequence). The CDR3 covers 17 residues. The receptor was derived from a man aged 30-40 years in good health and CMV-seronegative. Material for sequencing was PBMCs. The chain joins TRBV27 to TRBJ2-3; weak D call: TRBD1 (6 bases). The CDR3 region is CASTPLGQTGSTDTQYF. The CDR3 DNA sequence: TGTGCCAGCACCCCCTTGGGGCAGACAGGAAGCACAGATACGCAGTATTTT.